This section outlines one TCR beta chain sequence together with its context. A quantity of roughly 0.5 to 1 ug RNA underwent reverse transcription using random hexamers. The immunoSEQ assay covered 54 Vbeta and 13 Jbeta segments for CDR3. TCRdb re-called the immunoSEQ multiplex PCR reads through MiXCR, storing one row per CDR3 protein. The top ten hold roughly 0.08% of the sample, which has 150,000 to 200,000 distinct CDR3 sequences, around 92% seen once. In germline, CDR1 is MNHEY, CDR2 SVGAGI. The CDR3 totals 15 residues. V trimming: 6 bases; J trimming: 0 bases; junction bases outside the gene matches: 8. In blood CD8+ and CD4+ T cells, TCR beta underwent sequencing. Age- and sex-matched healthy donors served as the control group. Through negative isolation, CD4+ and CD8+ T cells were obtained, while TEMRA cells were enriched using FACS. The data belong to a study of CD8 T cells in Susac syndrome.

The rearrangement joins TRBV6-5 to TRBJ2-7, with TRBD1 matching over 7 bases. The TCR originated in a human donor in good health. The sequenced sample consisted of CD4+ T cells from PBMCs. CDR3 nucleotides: TGTGCCAGCAGCCCGACAGGGATGAACTCCTACGAGCAGTACTTC. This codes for CASSPTGMNSYEQYF.